This T cell receptor (beta chain) is from a study of PD-1 blockade in classical Hodgkin lymphoma. Study details: Patients were infused with nivolumab 3 mg/kg every 2 weeks. Study conclusions and caveats: Those patients who began receiving nivolumab less than 1 year after ASCT had lower diversity, and they were excluded. Why the repertoires differ is still unclear, perhaps disease activity or prior therapy. Complete responders showed a baseline diversity that resembled the diversity of newly diagnosed patients.

No patient escaped relapse after autologous stem cell transplantation, and brentuximab vedotin exposure varied. V dropped 7 bases and J dropped 3 bases, with 15 bases sitting between them. CDR1 is MNHNY and CDR2 is SVGAGI in the germline V gene (reference sequence). The length of the CDR3 is 14 residues. Profiled with immunoSEQ multiplex PCR; TCRdb holds only in-frame clones, not every one. The data hold about 26,000 clones, with roughly 68% observed a single time. Remarks on this clone: Antigen unknown.

The sample consisted of peripheral blood mononuclear cells (PBMCs), taken before the second cycle of nivolumab. This TCR derives from a human donor with classical Hodgkin lymphoma. This rearrangement joins TRBV6-6 to TRBJ1-1; D is perhaps TRBD1 (6 bases). The CDR3 is CASTPGRGYTEAFF. CDR3 sequence (DNA): TGTGCCAGCACCCCGGGGAGGGGGTACACTGAAGCTTTCTTT.